This T cell receptor (beta chain) was observed in a study of vaccination effects on CD4 cells after COVID-19. CD4+ T cells specific for antigen were expanded with viral peptide pools by the ViraFEST assay before sequencing. An approximately nine-day culture period preceded the isolation of CD4+ T cells. All vaccine recipients tested negative for nucleocapsid antibodies and had never contracted SARS-CoV-2 infection. Generated by immunoSEQ multiplex PCR, the TCRdb table keeps only in-frame clones and is missing some. The data show tens of thousands of clones, roughly three quarters seen once. This clone was recorded once. Its target is not known. The sample was CD4+ T cells from PBMCs cultured with HCoV-NL63 spike peptides, taken before COVID-19 vaccination. This sequence originates from a human donor who received a COVID-19 vaccine.

The CDR3, as DNA: TGTGCCAGCAGCCTCGGACAGGGCGCTGGAAACACCATATATTTT. This encodes CASSLGQGAGNTIYF. V is TRBV3-1 (or the pseudogene TRBV3-2) and J is TRBJ1-3; 8 nucleotides line up with TRBD1. The CDR3 is made up of 15 amino acids. The germline gives CDR1 LGHDT, CDR2 YNNKEL (reference sequence). Trimming cost V 4 bases and J 2 bases; bases outside gene matches: 4.